Presented here are 16 T cell receptor beta chains from one specimen sequenced in a study of T cell repertoires in cytomegalovirus infection. TCRdb recomputed calls from the reads with MiXCR, one row per CDR3 protein. Of 250,000 to 300,000 distinct CDR3 sequences in the sample, about 25% were seen once. Source material: PBMCs. The receptor set was obtained from a human donor in good health (CMV status not recorded). Some clones in this sample may be carry-over from other donors' samples.

This clonotype occurred many times. The chain carries TRBV12-3 or TRBV12-4 and TRBJ1-1, with 7 bases lining up with TRBD1. The V gene end was trimmed by 4 bases and the J gene end by 5 bases; junction bases not matched to a gene: 4. The CDR3 is 13 residues long. CDR3 sequence: CASSWDSRTEAFF. As DNA, the CDR3 is TGTGCCAGCAGTTGGGACAGTCGGACTGAAGCTTTCTTT.

This clonotype was seen a single time. The CDR3 protein is CASSSRGYQPQHF. For the CDR3, the DNA is TGTGCCAGCAGCTCCAGGGGATACCAGCCCCAGCATTTT. V usage is TRBV7-2 and J usage is TRBJ1-5; D might be TRBD1 (6 bases). Trimming cost V 4 bases and J 7 bases, with 11 bases left between them. Germline-derived CDR1 and CDR2 are SGHTA and FQGNSA. The CDR3 covers 13 residues. The full variable domain, completed using reference TRBV7-2 and TRBJ1-5, is GAGVSQSPSNKVTEKGKDVELRCDPISGHTALYWYRQSLGQGLEFLIYFQGNSAPDKSGLPSDRFSAERTGGSVSTLTIQRTQQEDSAVYLCASSSRGYQPQHFGDGTRLSIL.

The chain has TRBV28 and TRBJ2-1; TRBD1 matches at 10 bases. The trim removed 7 bases at V and 1 base at J, leaving 10 bases unmatched. The CDR3 contains 17 residues. Germline lookup yields CDR1 MDHEN and CDR2 SYDVKM. CDR3 nucleotides: TGTGCCAGCAACCGGCCGGACAGGGGGTGGTCCTACAATGAGCAGTTCTTC. Protein product: CASNRPDRGWSYNEQFF.

This clonotype has just a few counts. The chain couples TRBV6-8 to TRBJ1-2; TRBD1 is a possible D gene (5 bases). V was clipped by 10 bases and J by 4 bases, with 13 bases between them. CDR1 is MNHGY, CDR2 SAAAGT, per germline. The CDR3 covers 12 residues. The CDR3 DNA follows: TGTGCCACCGGCCGGGGCGGCTATGGCTACACCTTC. Its translation: CATGRGGYGYTF.

This clonotype was seen repeatedly, ten times or more. The CDR3 protein is CASSLAQGAETTEAFF. The DNA for the CDR3 is TGTGCCAGCAGCTTAGCGCAAGGGGCAGAGACCACTGAAGCTTTCTTT. The chain carries TRBV7-6 and TRBJ1-1; D perhaps matches TRBD1 (5 bases). The germline CDR1 and CDR2 sequences are SGHVS and FNYEAQ. Deletions cut 0 bases from V and 4 bases from J, with 15 bases between. CDR3 size: 16 residues.

This clonotype appeared a few times. The chain is built from TRBV20-1 and TRBJ2-1; a possible D gene is TRBD2 (5 bases). The CDR3 extends over 11 amino acids. Germline lookup yields CDR1 DFQATT and CDR2 SNEGSKA (reference sequence). Trimming left V 5 bases short and J 8 bases short, with 10 bases between. CDR3 DNA sequence: TGCAGTGCTTCTACTAGTCATGAGCAGTTCTTC. The encoded protein is CSASTSHEQFF.

This clonotype was recorded a few times. The gene calls are TRBV7-3 and TRBJ2-1, with a weak D call TRBD1 (6 bases). The V and J ends lost 8 bases and 6 bases respectively, with 14 bases between them. In germline, CDR1 is SGHTA, CDR2 FQGTGA. This CDR3 region has 13 residues. This CDR3 is CASAVGRGNEQFF. The CDR3 DNA follows: TGTGCCAGCGCAGTGGGCAGGGGCAATGAGCAGTTCTTC.

This clonotype was observed a handful of times. The chain uses TRBV7-2 and TRBJ1-2, with D tentatively TRBD1 (5 bases). The germline gives CDR1 SGHTA, CDR2 FQGNSA. The V end lost 5 bases, the J end lost 1 base, and 14 bases lay between the germline ends. The CDR3 totals 15 residues. The CDR3 sequence: CASSIRDAGNYGYTF. The CDR3 bases are TGTGCCAGCAGCATCCGGGACGCCGGTAACTATGGCTACACCTTC.

The V call is TRBV30, the J call TRBJ2-1, with TRBD1 matching over 9 bases. Germline V gene sequence: CDR1 GTSNPN, CDR2 SVGIG (reference sequence). Germline trimming cut 1 base from V and 4 bases from J; bases unmatched to any gene: 8. The CDR3 loop spans 16 amino acids. The CDR3 DNA is TGTGCCTGGAGTGGCCCCGGGACAGGGAGATACAATGAGCAGTTCTTC. It codes for CAWSGPGTGRYNEQFF.

This clonotype was observed many times. The gene calls are TRBV7-2 and TRBJ2-7; 14 bases align to TRBD2. The germline gives CDR1 SGHTA, CDR2 FQGNSA. With V trimmed by 1 base and J by 5 bases, 7 bases remained unmatched. CDR3 length: 17 amino acids. CDR3 nucleotides: TGTGCCAGCAGCTTAGTTGGGACTAGCGGGAGTGGGAACGAGCAGTACTTC. Its translation: CASSLVGTSGSGNEQYF.

The rearrangement links TRBV19 to TRBJ1-5; D is undetermined. Between the trimmed V and J ends, which lost 3 bases and 4 bases, there was a span of 7 bases. CDR3 length: 13 residues. In germline, CDR1 is LNHDA, CDR2 SQIVND (reference sequence). Here the CDR3 DNA reads TGTGCCAGTAGTATCCAGAAGAATCAGCCCCAGCATTTT. The encoded protein is CASSIQKNQPQHF.

This clonotype was seen many times. For the CDR3, the DNA is TGTGCCAGCAGCTACCTTATTAGCGGGACCGGGGAGCTGTTTTTT. Translating gives CASSYLISGTGELFF. This chain uses TRBV11-2 with TRBJ2-2; 7 bases agree with TRBD2. Per germline, CDR1 SGHAT and CDR2 FQNNGV. The CDR3 is 15 residues long. Trimming removed 4 bases from V and 5 bases from J; junction bases left unmatched: 7.

V and J are TRBV6-1 and TRBJ2-5; D might be TRBD1 (6 bases). V dropped 2 bases and J dropped 2 bases, with 12 bases sitting between them. The CDR3 has 15 residues. Germline V gene data show CDR1 as MNHNS and CDR2 as SASEGT. CDR3 DNA: TGTGCCAGCAGTGAACCAGGGGACCTGCAAGAGACCCAGTACTTC. This codes for CASSEPGDLQETQYF.

CDR3 sequence reads: CAIAGADTQYF. DNA for the CDR3: TGTGCCATCGCGGGAGCGGATACGCAGTATTTT. V usage is TRBV10-3 and J usage is TRBJ2-3; 7 nucleotides align to TRBD2. V shed 8 bases and J 6 bases; nucleotides not matched to a gene: 2. Germline V gene data show CDR1 as ENHRY and CDR2 as SYGVKD. There are 11 residues in the CDR3.

This clonotype showed up many times. The V gene is TRBV7-2, the J gene TRBJ2-6, with D unresolved. Trimming took 4 bases from V and 4 from J, leaving 17 bases between them. The CDR3 sequence is 17 residues long. The germline V gene encodes CDR1 SGHTA and CDR2 FQGNSA. In DNA form, the CDR3 reads TGTGCCAGCAGCTCGCTGGGCCGTCAGTCGGGGGCCAACGTCCTGACTTTC. Its protein product is CASSSLGRQSGANVLTF.

This clonotype was seen a few times. V gene TRBV14 combines with J gene TRBJ2-7; TRBD2 matches at 8 bases. Trimming at V came to 0 bases and at J to 7 bases, leaving 8 bases not matched to a gene. The CDR3 consists of 15 residues. The germline V gene encodes CDR1 SGHDN and CDR2 FVKESK. CDR3 loop: CASSQETSGLGEQYF. CDR3 bases: TGTGCCAGCAGCCAAGAAACTAGCGGTTTGGGAGAGCAGTACTTC.